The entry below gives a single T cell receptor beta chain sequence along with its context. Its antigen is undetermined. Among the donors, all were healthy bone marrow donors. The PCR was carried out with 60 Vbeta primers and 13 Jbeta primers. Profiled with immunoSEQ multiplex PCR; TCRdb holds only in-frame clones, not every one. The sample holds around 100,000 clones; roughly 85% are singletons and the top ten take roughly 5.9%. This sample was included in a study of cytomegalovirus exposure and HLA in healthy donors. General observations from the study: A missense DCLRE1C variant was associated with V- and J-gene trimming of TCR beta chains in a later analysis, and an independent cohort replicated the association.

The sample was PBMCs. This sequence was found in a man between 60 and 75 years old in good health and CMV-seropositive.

The CDR3 bases are TGTGCCAGCGGTCTAGCGATGAGCTCCTACAATGAGCAGTTCTTC. This sequence encodes CASGLAMSSYNEQFF. The rearrangement joins TRBV7-2 to TRBJ2-1; the D gene is possibly TRBD2 (6 bases). Deletions cut 8 bases from V and 0 bases from J, with 14 bases between. This CDR3 has 15 residues. CDR1 and CDR2 from the germline V gene are SGHTA and FQGNSA.